Shown below are 17 T cell receptor beta chains from a single sample sequenced in a study of vaccination effects on CD4 cells after COVID-19. Their specific antigens are unknown. Antigen-specific CD4+ T cells were expanded with viral peptide pools in the ViraFEST assay before sequencing. Cells that had been cultured for 9 to 10 days were the source of isolated CD4+ T cells. The cohort was immunized with two doses of either the BNT162b2 or mRNA-1273 vaccine. Generated by immunoSEQ multiplex PCR, the TCRdb table keeps only in-frame clones and is missing some. The repertoire holds more than 12,000 clones, with approximately 68% as singletons. The sample consisted of CD4+ T cells from PBMCs cultured with HCoV-NL63 spike peptides, taken after COVID-19 vaccination. Every receptor here comes from a human donor who received a COVID-19 vaccine.

This clone has a handful of counts. J is TRBJ1-5 and V is TRBV2; the D gene is possibly TRBD1 (6 bases). The CDR3 totals 14 residues. Germline V gives CDR1 SNHLY, CDR2 FYNNEI. V was pared by 7 bases and J by 7 bases, with 17 bases between. For the CDR3, the DNA is TGTGCCAGCAACGGGGTTGGGGGCAGGCAGCCCCAGCATTTT. Translating gives CASNGVGGRQPQHF.

V is TRBV12-3 or TRBV12-4 and J is TRBJ2-1; 7 positions match TRBD1. V lost 3 bases to trimming and J lost 11 bases; unmatched junction nucleotides: 7. This CDR3 contains 13 residues. CDR3 protein: CASSFGDSGKQFF. In DNA form, the CDR3 reads TGTGCCAGCAGTTTTGGGGACAGTGGCAAGCAGTTCTTC.

This CDR3 is CASREGLSTGPVETQYF. DNA of the CDR3: TGTGCCAGCAGGGAAGGTCTATCGACAGGGCCTGTAGAGACCCAGTACTTC. This chain links TRBV25-1 with TRBJ2-5, with 7 nucleotides matching TRBD1. CDR3 length equals 17 residues. The V and J ends lost 6 bases and 4 bases, in that order; junction bases with no gene match: 17. Germline V gives CDR1 MGHDK, CDR2 SYGVNS. Full variable domain (remainder filled in from reference TRBV25-1 and TRBJ2-5): EADIYQTPRYLVIGTGKKITLECSQTMGHDKMYWYQQDPGMELHLIHYSYGVNSTEKGDLSSESTVSRIRTEHFPLTLESARPSHTSQYLCASREGLSTGPVETQYFGPGTRLLVL.

V is TRBV2 and J is TRBJ1-1; D might be TRBD1 (5 bases). Germline CDR1 SNHLY, CDR2 FYNNEI. Trimming shortened V by 4 bases and J by 3 bases, and 9 bases separated the two germline ends. The CDR3 spans 13 residues. DNA of the CDR3: TGTGCCAGCAGTGTAGGGGACTACACTGAAGCTTTCTTT. It specifies CASSVGDYTEAFF. Using reference TRBV2 and TRBJ1-1 for the parts outside the CDR3, the full variable domain is EPEVTQTPSHQVTQMGQEVILRCVPISNHLYFYWYRQILGQKVEFLVSFYNNEISEKSEIFDDQFSVERPDGSNFTLKIRSTKLEDSAMYFCASSVGDYTEAFFGQGTRLTVV.

This chain links TRBV4-3 with TRBJ1-4; 12 bases fit TRBD1. V trimming: 0 bases; J trimming: 0 bases; junction bases outside the gene matches: 8. Germline CDR1 reads LGHNA; CDR2 reads YSLEER. This CDR3 contains 20 residues. The CDR3 reads CASSQDPKGQGASTNEKLFF. Here the CDR3 DNA reads TGCGCCAGCAGCCAAGACCCCAAGGGACAGGGGGCTTCAACTAATGAAAAACTGTTTTTT.

The chain recombines TRBV20-1 with TRBJ2-1, with a tentative D call TRBD1 (6 bases). The CDR3 spans 14 residues. V was pared by 3 bases and J by 4 bases, with 13 bases between. The germline V gene has CDR1 DFQATT and CDR2 SNEGSKA (reference sequence). The CDR3 sequence is CSASGQFGYNEQFF. The CDR3 DNA sequence: TGCAGTGCTAGTGGACAGTTTGGTTACAATGAGCAGTTCTTC.

This clone was seen once. The chain joins TRBV6-2 or TRBV6-3 to TRBJ1-2, with 8 bases aligning to TRBD1. CDR3 length: 13 amino acids. The ends lost 5 bases at V and 8 bases at J; junction bases unmatched: 7. Germline CDR1 reads MNHEY; CDR2 reads SVGEGT. CDR3 protein: CASSPGTGSGYTF. Here the CDR3 DNA reads TGTGCCAGCAGTCCCGGGACAGGATCAGGCTACACCTTC.

As concerns this clone: Its ends do not fully match the called genes, so a read error is possible. The chain employs TRBV7-7 and TRBJ2-5; no definite D call. The CDR3 contains 15 residues. Germline CDR1 and CDR2: SSHAT and FNYEAQ (reference sequence). The CDR3 DNA is TGTGCTAGCAGCTTAGAAAGAGCTCCCCTAAGGGCCCAGTACTTC. It specifies CASSLERAPLRAQYF.

The chain has TRBV4-2 and TRBJ2-7, with 14 bases identical to TRBD2. The germline gives CDR1 LGHNA, CDR2 YNFKEQ. The CDR3 has 22 residues. The trim removed 2 bases at V and 1 base at J, leaving 19 bases unmatched. CDR3 residues: CASSQKYRLIKGLAGGSYEQYF. DNA of the CDR3: TGTGCCAGCAGCCAAAAGTACCGACTTATAAAAGGACTAGCGGGGGGTTCCTACGAGCAGTACTTC.

V and J are TRBV18 and TRBJ2-3; D is unclear. Per the germline V gene, CDR1 is KGHSH and CDR2 is LQKENI. Trimming took 2 bases from V and 6 from J, leaving 9 bases between them. The CDR3 consists of 13 residues. The CDR3 spells CASSPTVSDTQYF. The CDR3 region has the DNA TGTGCCAGCTCACCAACGGTTTCGGATACGCAGTATTTT.

This clone was counted once. The chain employs TRBV5-1 and TRBJ2-7, with TRBD2 as a possible D gene (7 bases). The CDR3 covers 17 residues. Trimming pared 2 bases from V and 1 base from J, leaving 19 bases between. The germline V gene has CDR1 SGHRS and CDR2 YFSETQ. DNA of the CDR3: TGCGCCAGCAGCTTTCAGCCGCGGGGAGGGGGGTCCTACGAGCAGTACTTC. Protein sequence: CASSFQPRGGGSYEQYF.

This clone was counted once. The V gene is TRBV29-1, the J gene TRBJ1-3; D unclear. V was cut by 1 base and J by 4 bases, with 5 bases left in between. In germline, CDR1 is SQVTM, CDR2 ANQGSEA. The CDR3 has 12 amino acids. CDR3: CSVEGPGNTIYF. In nucleotides, the CDR3 is TGCAGCGTTGAAGGGCCCGGAAACACCATATATTTT.

The V gene is TRBV6-6, the J gene TRBJ1-3; TRBD1 is a possible D gene (5 bases). V lost 7 bases and J lost 4, with 14 bases in between. CDR1 MNHNY and CDR2 SVGAGI come from the germline V gene (reference sequence). This CDR3 contains 14 residues. The CDR3 DNA is TGTGCCAGCACCGACAGTTCAATCGGAAACACCATATATTTT. It encodes CASTDSSIGNTIYF.

V usage is TRBV20-1 and J usage is TRBJ2-7, with a tentative D call TRBD2 (6 bases). The V and J ends lost 3 bases and 3 bases respectively, with 15 bases between them. CDR1 and CDR2 (germline): DFQATT, SNEGSKA (reference sequence). CDR3 length: 14 amino acids. CDR3 DNA: TGCAGTGCTAGTACGCCTAACGGGGGCTACGAGCAGTACTTC. Amino acids: CSASTPNGGYEQYF.

The chain combines TRBV2 with TRBJ1-2; D is unresolved. V lost 8 bases and J lost 2, with 9 bases in between. This CDR3 has 12 residues. Germline V gene data show CDR1 as SNHLY and CDR2 as FYNNEI. CDR3: CASGIQNYGYTF. The CDR3 DNA reads as TGTGCCAGCGGAATTCAAAACTATGGCTACACCTTC.

The chain links TRBV30 to TRBJ2-1; 15 nucleotides line up with TRBD2. The J segment lost 12 bases and the V segment lost 3 bases, leaving 9 bases of the junction unmatched. The CDR3 runs to 15 residues. Germline V gene lookup returns CDR1 GTSNPN and CDR2 SVGIG (reference sequence). The CDR3 nucleotides read TGTGCCTGGAGGGAGGAAGGACTAGCGGGGGGGCGGCAGTTCTTC. Encoded protein: CAWREEGLAGGRQFF.

This chain joins TRBV27 and TRBJ1-1; 7 nucleotides agree with TRBD1. The CDR3 extends over 14 amino acids. CDR1 and CDR2 from the germline V gene are MNHEY and SMNVEV (reference sequence). Trimming took 6 bases from V and 1 from J; bases not matched to a gene: 5. CDR3 sequence (DNA): TGTGCCAGCAGGAGGACAGGTCCGAACACTGAAGCTTTCTTT. Its translation: CASRRTGPNTEAFF.